The clone carrying this T cell receptor (beta chain) was detected only a few times. Its antigen is as yet unknown. The record originates from a study of blood T cells in healthy people across ages. A sample-barcoded 5' primer and a J-beta primer mix were used in a second PCR of roughly 7 to 11 cycles. Researchers report that a template-switch adaptor with 12 random nucleotides tagged each cDNA molecule. TCRdb fed the 5' RACE reads into MiXCR, producing one record per CDR3 protein. The sample has about 1.5 million distinct CDR3 sequences, approximately 42% seen once. Findings and limits, study-wide: More naive CD4+ cells and higher diversity marked long-lived donors relative to aged donors.

This TCR derives from a woman younger than 30 in good health. The sequenced sample consisted of blood.

CDR3 amino acids: CSIRGRNEKLFF. Written as DNA, the CDR3 is TGCAGTATCAGGGGGCGGAATGAAAAACTGTTTTTT. V gene TRBV20-1 combines with J gene TRBJ1-4; 8 nucleotides match TRBD1. CDR1 is DFQATT, CDR2 SNEGSKA, per germline (reference sequence). The CDR3 loop spans 12 amino acids. Trimming cost V 8 bases and J 5 bases; bases outside gene matches: 4.